This T cell receptor (beta chain) was identified in a study of cytomegalovirus exposure and HLA in healthy donors. General study findings and limits: For most TCR sequences rarity was the rule, although some public TCRs occurred in many donors. Investigators reported approximately 170 TCR beta chains as tied to cytomegalovirus. Later analysis associated a missense DCLRE1C variant with TCR beta V- and J-gene trimming.

Donors likely had unrecorded immune exposures despite being nominally healthy when sampled. A multiplex PCR was run with 60 Vbeta primers and 13 Jbeta primers. Sequenced by immunoSEQ multiplex PCR; TCRdb stores in-frame clones only, minus some. Of 120,000 or so clones listed, around 84% are singletons. Germline V gene data show CDR1 as SGDLS and CDR2 as YYNGEE. This CDR3 region has 16 residues. With 2 bases removed from V and 5 bases from J, the gap between germline ends came to 16 bases. Details on this clone: Antigen specificity is unknown.

The sample comprised PBMCs. The TCR was taken from a woman aged 40 to 55 in good health and CMV-seronegative. The chain couples TRBV9 to TRBJ2-2, with D possibly being TRBD1 (5 bases). Written as DNA, the CDR3 is TGTGCCAGCAGCGTTCAACAGGATCCGCGGACCGGGGAGCTGTTTTTT. Translated, it gives CASSVQQDPRTGELFF.